Shown below are 27 T cell receptor beta chains from a single sample sequenced in a study of immune evolution from preneoplasia to lung adenocarcinoma (dated by TCRdb to the early 2020s). Library preparation employed the immunoSEQ multiplex PCR assay. TCRdb obtained this table from immuneACCESS and retained in-frame rearrangements with V and J assigned. These tables miss some clones; where compared with another copy, unresolved V genes account for less than half of the shortfall, and the remainder is unexplained. This sample has 8,000 to 10,000 clones in its table, and around 83% of those were observed once. The ten largest clones capture around 4.9% of the sample. Sequenced material: FFPE minimally invasive lung adenocarcinoma tissue. Interpreted using the paper, the cell subset or site label stands for: micro-invasive lung adenocarcinoma (MIA). The origin of the receptors is a person aged 70 to 85 with lung adenocarcinoma. Some clones in this sample may be carry-over from other donors' samples.

The chain carries TRBV7-3 and TRBJ1-6; D might be TRBD1 (5 bases). V shed 2 bases and J shed 7 bases, with 9 bases lying between them. Germline CDR1 is SGHTA and CDR2 is FQGTGA. The CDR3 is made up of 14 amino acids. The CDR3 region is CASSLGTGNSPLHF. As DNA, the CDR3 is TGTGCCAGCAGCTTAGGTACAGGAAATTCACCCCTCCACTTT.

This clone has only a few counts. V and J are TRBV21-1 and TRBJ1-5; TRBD1 is the table's D call, not checked against the DNA. TRBV21-1 is deemed a pseudogene. The CDR3 totals 17 residues. DNA of the CDR3: TGTGCCAGCAGCAAAAGGGGGAAGACCTATAGCAATCAGCCCCAGCATTTT. Translating gives CASSKRGKTYSNQPQHF.

The gene calls are TRBV30 and TRBJ2-3; 7 positions match TRBD2. The V segment lost 4 bases and the J segment 2 bases; nucleotides outside the gene matches: 9. The CDR3 has 15 residues. Germline lookup yields CDR1 GTSNPN and CDR2 SVGIG (reference sequence). The CDR3 bases are TGTGCCTGGAACGGCTGGGGGGGAGACACAGATACGCAGTATTTT. Its protein product is CAWNGWGGDTDTQYF.

The chain recombines TRBV7-6 with TRBJ1-4, with D perhaps TRBD1 (6 bases). The CDR3 spans 15 residues. Germline V gene data show CDR1 as SGHVS and CDR2 as FNYEAQ. V dropped 1 base and J dropped 5 bases, with 11 bases sitting between them. CDR3 sequence reads: CASSLVDRVNEKLFF. The DNA for the CDR3 is TGTGCCAGCAGCTTAGTGGACAGAGTGAATGAAAAACTGTTTTTT.

The rearrangement links TRBV19 to TRBJ1-2; D possibly corresponds to TRBD1 (5 bases). This CDR3 comprises 12 residues. Germline V gene lookup returns CDR1 LNHDA and CDR2 SQIVND (reference sequence). V was clipped by 7 bases and J by 8 bases, with 14 bases between them. CDR3 protein: CASTRGEQGYTF. CDR3 bases: TGTGCCAGTACGAGGGGCGAACAAGGCTACACCTTC.

The gene calls are TRBV7-2 and TRBJ2-7; 8 bases fit TRBD2. The trim removed 2 bases at V and 5 bases at J, leaving 5 bases unmatched. CDR1 and CDR2 (germline): SGHTA, FQGNSA. CDR3 size: 14 residues. As DNA, the CDR3 is TGTGCCAGCAGCTTACAAGCGGGAGCCAACGAGCAGTACTTC. This codes for CASSLQAGANEQYF.

The chain employs TRBV30 and TRBJ2-5; the D is unclear. The CDR3 runs 10 residues. V lost 6 bases, J lost 6 bases, and 8 bases lay in between. Germline V gene data show CDR1 as GTSNPN and CDR2 as SVGIG (reference sequence). CDR3 sequence reads: CACIDKTQYF. CDR3 nucleotide sequence: TGTGCCTGCATTGACAAGACCCAGTACTTC. Full variable domain (rest looked up from reference TRBV30 and TRBJ2-5): SQTIHQWPATLVQPVGSPLSLECTVEGTSNPNLYWYRQAAGRGLQLLFYSVGIGQISSEVPQNLSASRPQDRQFILSSKKLLLSDSGFYLCACIDKTQYFGPGTRLLVL.

This chain joins TRBV27 and TRBJ2-1; D may match TRBD1 or TRBD2 (5 bases each). V was cut by 4 bases and J by 7 bases, with 17 bases left in between. Looked up from germline, CDR1 is MNHEY and CDR2 is SMNVEV (reference sequence). The CDR3 has 15 residues. CDR3 DNA: TGTGCCAGCAGTTGGACCGCGGTAGGGGAGAATGAGCAGTTCTTC. It encodes CASSWTAVGENEQFF.

Of note for this clone: One end of the junction varies from germline; a read error may be responsible. This chain joins TRBV7-9 and TRBJ2-7, with 7 bases matching TRBD1. CDR1 is SEHNR and CDR2 is FQNEAQ in the germline V gene (reference sequence). CDR3 size: 12 residues. CDR3 sequence reads: CASSRLRDSPDF. CDR3 DNA: TGTGCCAGCAGCCGCCTCCGGGACAGCCCGGACTTC.

The chain links TRBV7-2 to TRBJ1-5, with unresolved D. Trimming left V 6 bases short and J 4 bases short, with 19 bases between. Germline V CDR1 and CDR2: SGHTA, FQGNSA. The CDR3 consists of 16 residues. DNA for the CDR3: TGTGCCAGCAGTATAGGGAGCCTAGGCGCAAATCAGCCCCAGCATTTT. It codes for CASSIGSLGANQPQHF.

The chain's CDR3 is CASSLGSGQGTGELFF. Here the CDR3 DNA reads TGCGCCAGCAGCTTGGGGTCGGGACAGGGAACCGGGGAGCTGTTTTTT. The rearrangement uses TRBV5-1 and TRBJ2-2; 9 nucleotides align to TRBD1. The ends lost 0 bases at V and 5 bases at J; junction bases unmatched: 5. The germline gives CDR1 SGHRS, CDR2 YFSETQ. This CDR3 is built from 16 residues.

The chain has TRBV29-1 and TRBJ2-7, with D perhaps TRBD1 (5 bases). Germline lookup yields CDR1 SQVTM and CDR2 ANQGSEA. Trimming took 7 bases from V and 3 from J, leaving 13 bases between them. This CDR3 is built from 12 residues. The CDR3 is CSAGHSVYEQYF. The CDR3 DNA reads TGCAGCGCAGGACATTCCGTCTACGAGCAGTACTTC.

This sequence joins TRBV7-9 and TRBJ2-7; the D is unclear. Germline CDR1 reads SEHNR; CDR2 reads FQNEAQ (reference sequence). V lost 2 bases and J 6 bases, leaving 8 bases between the germline ends. The CDR3 runs to 12 residues. CDR3 in amino acids: CASSLSDFEQYF. In DNA form, the CDR3 reads TGTGCCAGCAGCTTATCTGATTTCGAGCAGTACTTC.

This chain connects TRBV28 to TRBJ2-1; 8 nucleotides line up with TRBD2. The CDR3 totals 19 residues. Losses at the gene ends were 5 bases for V and 1 base for J; bases not matched to a gene: 16. CDR1 MDHEN and CDR2 SYDVKM come from the germline V gene. CDR3 region: CASSPYLAGSGKSYNEQFF. CDR3 in DNA: TGTGCCAGCAGTCCCTATCTTGCGGGTAGCGGGAAGTCCTACAATGAGCAGTTCTTC. Full variable domain (rest looked up from reference TRBV28 and TRBJ2-1): DVKVTQSSRYLVKRTGEKVFLECVQDMDHENMFWYRQDPGLGLRLIYFSYDVKMKEKGDIPEGYSVSREKKERFSLILESASTNQTSMYLCASSPYLAGSGKSYNEQFFGPGTRLTVL.

This clone has just one count. This chain joins TRBV5-4 and TRBJ2-5; 8 bases agree with TRBD1. Germline lookup yields CDR1 SGHNT and CDR2 YYREEE (reference sequence). V trimming: 4 bases; J trimming: 1 base; junction bases outside the gene matches: 9. The CDR3 totals 16 residues. CDR3 residues: CASSRYRGAAQETQYF. CDR3 nucleotide sequence: TGTGCCAGCAGCCGTTACAGGGGGGCCGCCCAAGAGACCCAGTACTTC.

The chain links TRBV10-3 to TRBJ1-1; 7 nucleotides line up with TRBD1. CDR1 and CDR2 (germline): ENHRY, SYGVKD. Unmatched junction bases numbered 3, after V lost 9 bases and J lost 5 bases. This CDR3 is 11 amino acids long. The DNA for the CDR3 is TGTGCCATTCAGGGGGATACTGAAGCTTTCTTT. Translating gives CAIQGDTEAFF.

V usage is TRBV7-6 and J usage is TRBJ1-2; D possibly corresponds to TRBD1 (5 bases). CDR3 length: 14 amino acids. Trimming took off 1 base at V and 11 bases at J, with 17 bases between the two ends. Germline V gene lookup returns CDR1 SGHVS and CDR2 FNYEAQ. CDR3 residues: CASSLGGQGDVYTF. As DNA, the CDR3 is TGTGCCAGCAGCTTAGGCGGGCAGGGAGATGTGTACACCTTC. The full variable domain, rest sourced from reference TRBV7-6 and TRBJ1-2, is GAGVSQSPRYKVTKRGQDVALRCDPISGHVSLYWYRQALGQGPEFLTYFNYEAQQDKSGLPNDRFSAERPEGSISTLTIQRTEQRDSAMYRCASSLGGQGDVYTFGSGTRLTVV.

The J gene is TRBJ1-1, the V gene TRBV7-2, with 8 bases identical to TRBD1. Germline trimming cut 7 bases from V and 2 bases from J; bases unmatched to any gene: 9. CDR1 and CDR2 from the germline V gene are SGHTA and FQGNSA. The CDR3 length is 15 residues. The CDR3: CASTLAGTGNTEAFF. In DNA, the CDR3 is TGTGCCAGCACCCTAGCCGGGACAGGTAACACTGAAGCTTTCTTT.

The chain links TRBV28 to TRBJ2-7, with no clear D. Germline-derived CDR1 and CDR2 are MDHEN and SYDVKM. This CDR3 is built from 14 residues. The V end lost 5 bases, the J end lost 5 bases, and 16 bases lay between the germline ends. This CDR3 reads CASSLNPYTDEQYF. The CDR3 DNA sequence: TGTGCCAGCAGTCTTAACCCCTATACGGACGAGCAGTACTTC.

The chain is built from TRBV7-9 and TRBJ1-1, with D possibly TRBD1 on 5 matching bases. Germline CDR1 SEHNR, CDR2 FQNEAQ (reference sequence). The CDR3 covers 13 residues. Deletions cut 5 bases from V and 6 bases from J, with 13 bases between. CDR3 bases: TGTGCCAGCAGCGGGGGGATCGGCGCTGAAGCTTTCTTT. Translation: CASSGGIGAEAFF.

CDR3 bases: TGTGCCTGGGATGGACAGGGTCGAGACACCATATATTTT. Its translation is CAWDGQGRDTIYF. J is TRBJ1-3 and V is TRBV30; 8 bases fit TRBD1. Germline V gene data show CDR1 as GTSNPN and CDR2 as SVGIG (reference sequence). The CDR3 is 13 residues long. The trim removed 5 bases at V and 8 bases at J, leaving 8 bases unmatched.

This clone was detected only a few times. The sample contains more than one DNA sequence encoding this CDR3. This chain links TRBV5-1 with TRBJ2-5; D tentatively reads TRBD1 or TRBD2 (5 bases each). Germline CDR1 and CDR2: SGHRS and YFSETQ. The CDR3 contains 15 residues. V lost 8 bases, J lost 4 bases, and 21 bases lay in between. The CDR3 loop is CASKQGTDQGETQYF. CDR3 nucleotide sequence: TGCGCCAGTAAGCAAGGGACCGACCAAGGAGAGACCCAGTACTTC. Complete variable domain (other parts from reference TRBV5-1 and TRBJ2-5): KAGVTQTPRYLIKTRGQQVTLSCSPISGHRSVSWYQQTPGQGLQFLFEYFSETQRNKGNFPGRFSGRQFSNSRSEMNVSTLELGDSALYLCASKQGTDQGETQYFGPGTRLLVL.

The rearrangement links TRBV7-9 to TRBJ1-1, with TRBD1 matching over 10 bases. There are 15 residues in the CDR3. The V gene end was trimmed by 1 base and the J gene end by 5 bases; junction bases not matched to a gene: 4. Germline V gene sequence: CDR1 SEHNR, CDR2 FQNEAQ (reference sequence). CDR3 nucleotides: TGTGCCAGCAGCTTAGTTGGACAGGGGGGGACTGAAGCTTTCTTT. Translated: CASSLVGQGGTEAFF.

V and J are TRBV19 and TRBJ2-1; 14 bases agree with TRBD2. The CDR3 spans 16 residues. Germline values: CDR1 LNHDA, CDR2 SQIVND (reference sequence). With 3 bases clipped from V and 5 bases from J, the junction kept 3 bases outside the gene matches. CDR3 loop: CASSIPGLAGDNEQFF. DNA for the CDR3: TGTGCCAGTAGTATCCCGGGACTAGCGGGAGACAATGAGCAGTTCTTC.

CDR3 protein: CASSPPGQLNTEAFF. The CDR3 DNA reads as TGTGCCAGCAGCCCTCCGGGACAATTGAACACTGAAGCTTTCTTT. The chain uses TRBV5-4 and TRBJ1-1; a weak D match, TRBD1 (6 bases). The V gene lost 4 bases and the J gene lost 0 bases, with 13 bases spanning the gap. Germline V lookup: CDR1 SGHNT, CDR2 YYREEE (reference sequence). The CDR3 has 15 residues.

The V gene is TRBV6-4, the J gene TRBJ2-7, with D hard to call. Trimming removed 9 bases from V and 1 base from J, with 13 bases in between. Germline V gene lookup returns CDR1 MRHNA and CDR2 SNTAGT. The CDR3 length is 13 residues. The CDR3, as DNA: TGTGCCAGTCATGTCCCGCCTTCCTACGAGCAGTACTTC. It codes for CASHVPPSYEQYF.

This clone came up once. The chain joins TRBV5-4 to TRBJ1-6, with 7 nucleotides matching TRBD1. Germline values: CDR1 SGHNT, CDR2 YYREEE (reference sequence). The CDR3 runs to 15 residues. The J segment lost 9 bases and the V segment lost 4 bases, leaving 10 bases of the junction unmatched. CDR3 sequence: CASSQDRMRGSPLHF. CDR3 bases: TGTGCCAGCAGCCAGGACAGGATGCGGGGTTCACCCCTCCACTTT. The full variable domain, completed using reference TRBV5-4 and TRBJ1-6, is ETGVTQSPTHLIKTRGQQVTLRCSSQSGHNTVSWYQQALGQGPQFIFQYYREEENGRGNFPPRFSGLQFPNYSSELNVNALELDDSALYLCASSQDRMRGSPLHFGNGTRLTVT.